This T cell receptor (beta chain) was captured by sequencing in a study of PD-L1 blockade in urothelial cancer. Study overall: Individuals in the cohort had been given 0 to 3 earlier chemotherapy regimens. Study-wide results and caveats: Below-median pretreatment blood TCR clonality was associated with improved progression-free and overall survival.

Assay used: immunoSEQ multiplex PCR; TCRdb lists only in-frame clones, some missing. The repertoire consists of around 100,000 clones, with roughly 84% occurring once and the leading ten covering 2% to 2.5%. This CDR3 is built from 16 residues. V was pared by 4 bases and J by 2 bases, with 14 bases between. Germline CDR1 is MDHEN and CDR2 is SYDVKM. Notes on this clone: Antigen: not known.

The sample's time point: pretreatment peripheral blood. The sample here was PBMCs, taken around atezolizumab (anti-PD-L1) treatment. The chain is built from TRBV28 and TRBJ2-2, with TRBD2 as a possible D gene (6 bases). This TCR came from a man in his sixties with urothelial cancer. CDR3 region: CASSWEEGFNTGELFF. The CDR3 nucleotides read TGTGCCAGCAGTTGGGAGGAGGGTTTCAACACCGGGGAGCTGTTTTTT.